This T cell receptor beta chain was sequenced for a study of vaccination effects on CD4 cells after COVID-19. At the level of the study: From a couple of convalescent patients, samples were taken 16 days and one week before vaccination. They grew some 2 million PBMC in each well, adding around 10 IU/ml IL-2 and about 10 ug/ml peptides.

Whole-study findings and limits: Late post-vaccination samples showed marked contraction of infection- and vaccine-induced clones.

Comment on this clone: Its antigen is currently unknown.

TCRdb's copy holds only in-frame clones and misses some; the assay was immunoSEQ multiplex PCR. The sample yields 50,000 to 75,000 clones, 72% seen once. The culture ran for about 11 days, and then CD4+ T cells were isolated. This TCR derives from a human donor who had a prior SARS-CoV-2 infection. The sequences come from CD4+ T cells from PBMCs cultured without peptide, collected before COVID-19 vaccination.

The CDR3 loop reads CASSWSRGRETQYF. CDR3 sequence (DNA): TGTGCCAGCAGTTGGAGCAGGGGGCGAGAGACCCAGTACTTC. The chain joins TRBV27 to TRBJ2-5, with 8 positions matching TRBD1. Looked up from germline, CDR1 is MNHEY and CDR2 is SMNVEV (reference sequence). The CDR3 has 14 residues. V was pared by 4 bases and J by 4 bases, with 5 bases of the junction left unmatched.